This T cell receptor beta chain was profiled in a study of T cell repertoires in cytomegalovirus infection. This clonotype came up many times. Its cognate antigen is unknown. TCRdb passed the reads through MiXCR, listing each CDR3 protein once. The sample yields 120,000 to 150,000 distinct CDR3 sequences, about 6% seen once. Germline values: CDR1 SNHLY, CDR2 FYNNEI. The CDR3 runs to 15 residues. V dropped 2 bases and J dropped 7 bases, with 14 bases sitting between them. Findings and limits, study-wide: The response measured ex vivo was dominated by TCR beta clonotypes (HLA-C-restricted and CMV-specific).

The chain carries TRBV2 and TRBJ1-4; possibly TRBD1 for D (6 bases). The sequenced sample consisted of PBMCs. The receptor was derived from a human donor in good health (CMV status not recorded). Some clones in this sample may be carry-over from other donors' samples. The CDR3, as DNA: TGTGCCAGCAGTGAAACTGGCAGGGGAGGTGAAAAACTGTTTTTT. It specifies CASSETGRGGEKLFF.